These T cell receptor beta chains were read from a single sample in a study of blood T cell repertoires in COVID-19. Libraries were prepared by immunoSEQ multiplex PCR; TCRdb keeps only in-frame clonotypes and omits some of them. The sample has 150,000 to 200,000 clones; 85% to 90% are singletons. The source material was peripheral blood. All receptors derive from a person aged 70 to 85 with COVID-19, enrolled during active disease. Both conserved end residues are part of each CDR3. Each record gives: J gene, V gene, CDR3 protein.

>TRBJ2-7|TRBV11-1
CASSADRGPYEQYF
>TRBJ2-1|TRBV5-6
CASSLGDSYNERFF
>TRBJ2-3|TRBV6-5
CASRSGLRSDTQYF
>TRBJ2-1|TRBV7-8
CASSSGLESRIGRFF
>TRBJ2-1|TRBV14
CASSPISGTDYNEQFF
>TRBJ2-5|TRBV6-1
CASSEGDRVETQYF
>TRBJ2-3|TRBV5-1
CASSIPAGTDTQYF
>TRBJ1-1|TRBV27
CASRPVDRVLEAFF
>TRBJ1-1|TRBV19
CASSIKAGTNTEAFF
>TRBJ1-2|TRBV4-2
CASSQLRQGAPNYGYTF
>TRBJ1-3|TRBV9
CASSVGPNARSGNTIYF
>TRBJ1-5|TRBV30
CAWSAGSQPQHF
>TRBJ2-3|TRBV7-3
CASSLFSSGLRTDTQYF
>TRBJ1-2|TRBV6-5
CASSLLQGRRYGYTF
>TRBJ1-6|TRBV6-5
CASSLVIYSPLHF
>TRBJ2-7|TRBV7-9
CASSSRDRSIYEQYF